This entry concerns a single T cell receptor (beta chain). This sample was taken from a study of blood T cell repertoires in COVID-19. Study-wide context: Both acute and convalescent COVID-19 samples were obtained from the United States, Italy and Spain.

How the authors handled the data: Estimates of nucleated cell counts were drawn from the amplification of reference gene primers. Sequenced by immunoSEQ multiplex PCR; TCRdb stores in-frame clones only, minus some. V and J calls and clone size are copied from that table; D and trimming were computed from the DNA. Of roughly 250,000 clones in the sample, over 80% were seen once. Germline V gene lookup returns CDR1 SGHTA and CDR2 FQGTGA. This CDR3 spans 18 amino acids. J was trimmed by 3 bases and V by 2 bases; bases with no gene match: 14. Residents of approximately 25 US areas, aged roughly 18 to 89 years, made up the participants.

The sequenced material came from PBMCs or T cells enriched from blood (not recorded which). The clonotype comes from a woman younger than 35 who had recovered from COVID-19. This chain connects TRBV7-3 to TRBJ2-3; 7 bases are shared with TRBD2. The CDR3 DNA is TGTGCCAGCAGCTTATTGGGGCGAGCGGGGAAGGGTACAGATACGCAGTATTTT. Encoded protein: CASSLLGRAGKGTDTQYF. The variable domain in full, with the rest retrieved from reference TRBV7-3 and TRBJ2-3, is GAGVSQTPSNKVTEKGKYVELRCDPISGHTALYWYRQSLGQGPEFLIYFQGTGAADDSGLPNDRFFAVRPEGSVSTLKIQRTERGDSAVYLCASSLLGRAGKGTDTQYFGPGTRLTVL.